These 23 T cell receptor beta chains came from one sample sequenced in a study of T cell repertoires in cytomegalovirus infection. No antigen has been identified for these receptors. MiXCR, run by TCRdb on the reads, gives a single entry per CDR3 protein. The table has 50,000 to 65,000 distinct CDR3 sequences, roughly 20% seen once. Material: CD8+ T cells from cultured PBMCs, obtained from culture after CMV antigen stimulation. These TCRs come from a human donor in good health (CMV status not recorded). Some clones in this sample may be carry-over from other donors' samples.

The rearrangement joins TRBV27 to TRBJ2-7; TRBD2 matches at 9 bases. The CDR3 consists of 17 residues. CDR1 and CDR2 from the germline V gene are MNHEY and SMNVEV (reference sequence). The J segment lost 2 bases and the V segment lost 6 bases, leaving 14 bases of the junction unmatched. Here the CDR3 reads CASRIAGAGGAAYEQYF. The CDR3 DNA follows: TGTGCCAGCAGGATAGCGGGGGCTGGAGGAGCAGCCTACGAGCAGTACTTC.

The chain has TRBV6-5 and TRBJ2-2, with D unclear. V gave up 0 bases and J gave up 6 bases, with 11 bases separating them. The CDR3 has 15 residues. CDR1 is MNHEY, CDR2 SVGAGI, per germline. The CDR3 sequence: CASSYSVSGAGELFF. The CDR3 DNA sequence: TGTGCCAGCAGTTACTCGGTCTCAGGCGCCGGGGAGCTGTTTTTT.

The count of this clonotype is one. The genes are TRBV6-5 and TRBJ2-2, with D perhaps matching TRBD1 (6 bases). The CDR3 sequence is 17 residues long. Germline V gene sequence: CDR1 MNHEY, CDR2 SVGAGI. Trimming shortened V by 0 bases and J by 3 bases, and 14 bases separated the two germline ends. The CDR3 spells CASSYSSRGLYTGELFF. CDR3 in DNA: TGTGCCAGCAGTTACTCGAGCAGGGGCCTTTACACCGGGGAGCTGTTTTTT.

In this sample, this clonotype turned up many times. The chain employs TRBV7-2 and TRBJ2-7, with D maybe TRBD2 (5 bases). Trimming removed 5 bases from V and 2 bases from J, with 13 bases in between. Germline CDR1 SGHTA, CDR2 FQGNSA. The CDR3 is made up of 14 amino acids. CDR3 residues: CASSHTDYTYEQYF. CDR3 DNA: TGTGCCAGCAGCCACACCGACTACACCTACGAGCAGTACTTC. The full variable domain, its missing parts supplied by reference TRBV7-2 and TRBJ2-7, is GAGVSQSPSNKVTEKGKDVELRCDPISGHTALYWYRQSLGQGLEFLIYFQGNSAPDKSGLPSDRFSAERTGGSVSTLTIQRTQQEDSAVYLCASSHTDYTYEQYFGPGTRLTVT.

This clonotype has more than one count but fewer than ten. The chain couples TRBV7-9 to TRBJ2-3; D possibly uses TRBD1 or TRBD2 (5 bases each). The ends were cut back, 4 bases at V and 9 bases at J, with 14 bases in the middle. Germline V lookup: CDR1 SEHNR, CDR2 FQNEAQ (reference sequence). The CDR3 is 13 amino acids. For the CDR3, the DNA is TGTGCCAGCAGCTCCGGGACCGACAAAACGCAGTATTTT. Its protein product is CASSSGTDKTQYF.

This clonotype was seen a handful of times. The rearrangement joins TRBV7-8 to TRBJ2-7, with D possibly matching TRBD1 (5 bases). The CDR3 consists of 14 residues. The germline V and J ends were trimmed by 1 base and 5 bases, with 12 bases remaining between them. Germline V gene lookup returns CDR1 SGHVS and CDR2 FQNEAQ. The CDR3 nucleotides are TGTGCCAGCAGCTTAGTCCCAGGGCTCCACGAGCAGTACTTC. This translates into CASSLVPGLHEQYF.

This sequence joins TRBV7-3 and TRBJ1-4, with a possible D match to TRBD1 (6 bases). This CDR3 spans 15 amino acids. V lost 6 bases and J 3 bases, leaving 14 bases between the germline ends. The germline V gene has CDR1 SGHTA and CDR2 FQGTGA. CDR3: CASRVGHPSNEKLFF. The CDR3, as DNA: TGTGCCAGCAGGGTGGGACACCCTTCTAATGAAAAACTGTTTTTT.

This clonotype has a handful of counts. This chain uses TRBV11-2 with TRBJ2-2; tentative D call: TRBD1 (7 bases). The ends were cut back, 2 bases at V and 2 bases at J, with 18 bases in the middle. Germline CDR1 SGHAT, CDR2 FQNNGV. The CDR3 spans 18 residues. Written as DNA, the CDR3 is TGTGCCAGCAGCTTAAGTGGAGGGGGCCGTCGAAACACCGGGGAGCTGTTTTTT. Translation gives CASSLSGGGRRNTGELFF.

This clonotype was detected a few times. This chain connects TRBV7-2 to TRBJ1-3; D unresolved. Germline lookup yields CDR1 SGHTA and CDR2 FQGNSA. Trimming shortened V by 1 base and J by 4 bases, and 8 bases separated the two germline ends. This CDR3 region has 14 residues. CDR3 nucleotide sequence: TGTGCCAGCAGCTTAGGAGGGCTCGGAAACACCATATATTTT. As protein: CASSLGGLGNTIYF.

This clonotype was detected a few times. The rearrangement uses TRBV6-5 and TRBJ1-2; D unclear. Germline CDR1 is MNHEY and CDR2 is SVGAGI. This CDR3 comprises 14 residues. V dropped 2 bases and J dropped 4 bases, with 11 bases sitting between them. CDR3: CASSYPGSSYGYTF. CDR3 nucleotides: TGTGCCAGCAGTTACCCTGGAAGTAGCTATGGCTACACCTTC.

By its share, this clonotype is medium-sized. The chain has TRBV7-8 and TRBJ2-2, with 12 bases identical to TRBD2. CDR1 is SGHVS, CDR2 FQNEAQ, per germline. The CDR3 covers 17 residues. The V gene end was trimmed by 5 bases and the J gene end by 3 bases; junction bases not matched to a gene: 7. CDR3 coding DNA: TGTGCCAGCAGCCCTACTAGCGGGAGGCCGGACACCGGGGAGCTGTTTTTT. It yields the protein CASSPTSGRPDTGELFF.

This clonotype has more than one count but fewer than ten. V usage is TRBV12-3 or TRBV12-4 and J usage is TRBJ1-2; 8 bases line up with TRBD1. With 6 bases clipped from V and 4 bases from J, the junction kept 10 bases outside the gene matches. This CDR3 has 15 amino acids. The CDR3 sequence is CASSQTGGEAYGYTF. The CDR3, as DNA: TGTGCCAGCAGCCAAACAGGGGGGGAGGCCTATGGCTACACCTTC.

This chain connects TRBV28 to TRBJ2-7; TRBD1 matches 7 bases. CDR1 MDHEN and CDR2 SYDVKM come from the germline V gene. After removal of 6 bases from V and 2 bases from J, the junction contained 4 bases not matched to a gene. The CDR3 consists of 13 residues. CDR3 residues: CASRTGQAYEQYF. The CDR3 DNA is TGTGCCAGCAGAACCGGACAGGCCTACGAGCAGTACTTC.

The J gene is TRBJ1-1, the V gene TRBV2; 8 nucleotides agree with TRBD1. There are 14 residues in the CDR3. Unmatched junction bases numbered 7, after V lost 4 bases and J lost 6 bases. Germline values: CDR1 SNHLY, CDR2 FYNNEI. The CDR3 reads CASSVPQGDPEAFF. The CDR3 DNA follows: TGTGCCAGCAGTGTACCACAGGGGGACCCTGAAGCTTTCTTT.

This clonotype was seen ten or more times. The J gene is TRBJ2-7, the V gene TRBV7-2; the D gene is possibly TRBD2 (6 bases). Trimming took off 2 bases at V and 5 bases at J, with 16 bases between the two ends. The CDR3 loop spans 15 amino acids. CDR1 is SGHTA, CDR2 FQGNSA, per germline. CDR3 in DNA: TGTGCCAGCAGCTTATGGTCCGGGGCGGGGAACGAGCAGTACTTC. Translated: CASSLWSGAGNEQYF. Based on the CDR3 plus reference TRBV7-2 and TRBJ2-7, the full variable domain is GAGVSQSPSNKVTEKGKDVELRCDPISGHTALYWYRQSLGQGLEFLIYFQGNSAPDKSGLPSDRFSAERTGGSVSTLTIQRTQQEDSAVYLCASSLWSGAGNEQYFGPGTRLTVT.

The chain has TRBV12-5 and TRBJ2-7, with 10 bases matching TRBD2. Trimming cost V 5 bases and J 2 bases; bases outside gene matches: 3. The CDR3 is 14 amino acids. CDR1 and CDR2 from the germline V gene are LGHNT and FRNRAP. The CDR3: CASGLAGVAYEQYF. In nucleotides, the CDR3 is TGTGCTAGTGGTCTAGCGGGGGTAGCCTACGAGCAGTACTTC.

The chain is built from TRBV7-2 and TRBJ2-1; perhaps TRBD2 as D (5 bases). V lost 3 bases to trimming and J lost 0 bases, with 12 bases between them. This CDR3 comprises 16 residues. Germline lookup yields CDR1 SGHTA and CDR2 FQGNSA. The DNA of the CDR3 is TGTGCCAGCAGCTTGTACGACGGGGACTCCTACAATGAGCAGTTCTTC. It codes for CASSLYDGDSYNEQFF.

This chain links TRBV19 with TRBJ1-5; 7 nucleotides match TRBD1. The germline CDR1 and CDR2 sequences are LNHDA and SQIVND (reference sequence). Unmatched junction bases numbered 4, after V lost 7 bases and J lost 1 base. The CDR3 covers 14 residues. CDR3 sequence reads: CASTPTGSNQPQHF. As DNA, the CDR3 is TGTGCCAGTACGCCGACAGGGAGCAATCAGCCCCAGCATTTT.

A few counts support this clonotype. The chain joins TRBV3-1 to TRBJ2-5; no clear D gene. Looked up from germline, CDR1 is LGHDT and CDR2 is YNNKEL (reference sequence). The CDR3 is 14 amino acids. V was cut by 1 base and J by 1 base, with 7 bases left in between. The CDR3: CASSQVAVQETQYF. Written as DNA, the CDR3 is TGTGCCAGCAGCCAAGTCGCGGTCCAAGAGACCCAGTACTTC.

This clonotype was seen only a few times. This chain connects TRBV27 to TRBJ2-7; D is possibly TRBD1 (6 bases). The CDR3 runs 14 residues. V shed 5 bases and J shed 3 bases, with 14 bases lying between them. The germline CDR1 and CDR2 sequences are MNHEY and SMNVEV (reference sequence). The CDR3 here is CASSGWDNHYEQYF. DNA for the CDR3: TGTGCCAGCAGTGGCTGGGACAACCACTACGAGCAGTACTTC.

The CDR3 protein is CASSLAWDSGTHHYPYEQYF. The CDR3 coding sequence is TGTGCCAGCAGCTTAGCGTGGGATAGCGGGACACATCATTACCCCTACGAGCAGTACTTC. The V gene is TRBV7-2, the J gene TRBJ2-7; 8 bases map to TRBD2. The CDR3 runs 20 residues. Germline CDR1 reads SGHTA; CDR2 reads FQGNSA. Trimming removed 0 bases from V and 2 bases from J; junction bases left unmatched: 18. Combining the CDR3 with reference TRBV7-2 and TRBJ2-7 gives the whole variable domain GAGVSQSPSNKVTEKGKDVELRCDPISGHTALYWYRQSLGQGLEFLIYFQGNSAPDKSGLPSDRFSAERTGGSVSTLTIQRTQQEDSAVYLCASSLAWDSGTHHYPYEQYFGPGTRLTVT.

This sequence joins TRBV6-1 and TRBJ1-3, with TRBD1 identical over 7 bases. The CDR3 extends over 15 amino acids. V was pared by 5 bases and J by 2 bases, with 6 bases of the junction left unmatched. Germline CDR1 is MNHNS and CDR2 is SASEGT. In DNA form, the CDR3 reads TGTGCCAGCAGTCAAAGGGGGCAGGCTGGAAACACCATATATTTT. Its translation is CASSQRGQAGNTIYF.

This clonotype came up a few times. This chain connects TRBV10-2 to TRBJ2-7; tentatively, D is TRBD1 (5 bases). Germline assignment: CDR1 WSHSY and CDR2 SAAADI. The CDR3 length is 15 residues. V was cut by 3 bases and J by 0 bases, with 12 bases left in between. The CDR3 nucleotides read TGCGCCAGCAGTGATTTGGTGACAGACTCCTACGAGCAGTACTTC. Amino acids: CASSDLVTDSYEQYF.